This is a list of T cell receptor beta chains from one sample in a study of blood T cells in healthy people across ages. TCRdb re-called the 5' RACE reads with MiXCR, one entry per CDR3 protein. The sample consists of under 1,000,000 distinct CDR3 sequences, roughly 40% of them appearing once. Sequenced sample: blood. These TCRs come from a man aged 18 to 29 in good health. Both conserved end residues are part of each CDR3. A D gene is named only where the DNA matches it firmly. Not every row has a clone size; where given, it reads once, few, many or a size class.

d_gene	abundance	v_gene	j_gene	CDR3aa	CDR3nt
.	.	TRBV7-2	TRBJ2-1	CASSLEAGDLGYEQFF	TGTGCCAGCAGCTTAGAGGCAGGGGATCTTGGGTATGAGCAGTTCTTC
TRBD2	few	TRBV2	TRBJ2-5	CASSEGLAWGQETQYF	TGTGCCAGCAGTGAAGGACTAGCGTGGGGCCAAGAGACCCAGTACTTC
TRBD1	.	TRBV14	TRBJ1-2	CASSPRLTGGYGYTF	TGTGCCAGCAGTCCCCGTCTGACAGGGGGCTATGGCTACACCTTC
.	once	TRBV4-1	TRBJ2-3	CASSVEGRYTDTQYF	TGCGCCAGCAGCGTAGAGGGACGATACACAGATACGCAGTATTTT
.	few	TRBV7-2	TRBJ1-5	CASSTPGNNQPQHF	TGTGCCAGCAGCACTCCAGGAAACAATCAGCCCCAGCATTTT
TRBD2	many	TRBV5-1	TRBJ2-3	CASSIRLAAQDTQYF	TGCGCCAGCAGCATCCGACTAGCCGCCCAGGATACGCAGTATTTT
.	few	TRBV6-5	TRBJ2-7	CASSDGTSSYEQYF	TGTGCCAGCAGTGACGGCACCTCTTCCTACGAGCAGTACTTC
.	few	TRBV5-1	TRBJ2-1	CASSLTGRNNEQFF	TGCGCCAGCAGCTTGACCGGACGAAACAATGAGCAGTTCTTC
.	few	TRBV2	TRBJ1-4	CASSQEGQDEKLFF	TGTGCCAGCAGCCAGGAAGGGCAGGATGAAAAACTGTTTTTT
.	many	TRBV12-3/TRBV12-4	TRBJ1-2	CASTQTGLPNYGYTF	TGTGCCAGCACCCAGACAGGTCTTCCTAACTATGGCTACACCTTC
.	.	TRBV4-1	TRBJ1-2	CASSQEGAPYGYTF	TGCGCCAGCAGCCAAGAGGGGGCCCCCTATGGCTACACCTTC
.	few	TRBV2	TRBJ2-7	CASSERQSGISYEQYF	TGTGCCAGCAGTGAGAGGCAGAGTGGTATCAGCTACGAGCAGTACTTC
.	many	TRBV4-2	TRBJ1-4	CASSQNTATNEKLFF	TGTGCCAGCAGCCAAAACACAGCAACTAATGAAAAACTGTTTTTT
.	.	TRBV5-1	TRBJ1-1	CASSARHLNTEAFF	TGCGCCAGCAGCGCTCGCCACTTGAACACTGAAGCTTTCTTT
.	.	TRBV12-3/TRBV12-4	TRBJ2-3	CASSLAEAPTDTQYF	TGTGCCAGCAGTTTAGCCGAGGCCCCCACAGATACGCAGTATTTT
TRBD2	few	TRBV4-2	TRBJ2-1	CASSQWKREPRRKQFF	TGTGCCAGCAGCCAATGGAAGCGGGAGCCGCGCAGGAAGCAGTTCTTC
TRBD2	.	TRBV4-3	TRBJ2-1	CASSQDLAGGRKTQFF	TGCGCCAGCAGCCAAGATTTGGCGGGGGGGAGAAAGACCCAGTTCTTC
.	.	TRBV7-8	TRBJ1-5	CASSPIKRSFPYSNQPQHF	TGTGCCAGCAGCCCCATCAAGAGGAGCTTCCCCTATAGCAATCAGCCCCAGCATTTT
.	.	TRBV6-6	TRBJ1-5	CASSWTQRMGQPQHF	TGTGCCAGCAGCTGGACCCAGCGTATGGGGCAGCCCCAGCATTTT
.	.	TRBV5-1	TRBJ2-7	CASSFSWESYEQYF	TGCGCCAGCAGCTTTTCGTGGGAGTCCTACGAGCAGTACTTC
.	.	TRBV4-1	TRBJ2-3	CASSPLVGRRGTDTQYF	TGCGCCAGCAGCCCCCTCGTTGGGCGGAGAGGGACAGATACGCAGTATTTT
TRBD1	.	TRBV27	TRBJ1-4	CASSKRDREEKLFF	TGTGCCAGCTCAAAGAGAGACAGGGAGGAAAAACTGTTTTTT
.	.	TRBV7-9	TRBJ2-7	CASSFGAPNEQYF	TGTGCCAGCAGCTTCGGAGCCCCCAATGAGCAGTACTTC
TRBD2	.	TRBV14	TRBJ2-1	CASSVGLAGGHEQFF	TGTGCCAGCAGCGTAGGTCTAGCGGGGGGCCATGAGCAGTTCTTC
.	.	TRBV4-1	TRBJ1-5	CASSQNSNQPQHF	TGCGCCAGCAGCCAGAATAGCAATCAGCCCCAGCATTTT
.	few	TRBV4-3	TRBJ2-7	CASSQDLLRDRFYEQYF	TGCGCCAGCAGCCAAGATTTACTCCGGGACCGATTCTACGAGCAGTACTTC
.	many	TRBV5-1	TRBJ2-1	CASRLSHSYNEQFF	TGCGCCAGCAGACTTTCGCATTCCTACAATGAGCAGTTCTTC
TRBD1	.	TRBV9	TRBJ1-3	CASSPRDPGQGARNTIYF	TGTGCCAGCAGCCCACGTGATCCGGGACAGGGGGCTAGGAACACCATATATTTT
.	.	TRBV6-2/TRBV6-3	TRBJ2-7	CASRVYRGQYF	TGTGCCAGCAGGGTATATCGCGGGCAGTACTTC
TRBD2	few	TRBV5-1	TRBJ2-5	CASGLAGPHSSLQETQYF	TGCGCCAGCGGACTAGCGGGGCCCCACAGTTCCCTCCAAGAGACCCAGTACTTC
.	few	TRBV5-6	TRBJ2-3	CASSADHDAQYF	TGTGCCAGCAGCGCCGACCATGACGCGCAGTATTTT
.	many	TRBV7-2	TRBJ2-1	CASSLALGTSNEQFF	TGTGCCAGCAGCTTAGCGTTGGGGACGAGCAATGAGCAGTTCTTC
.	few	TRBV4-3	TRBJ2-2	CASSRDGLGSGELFF	TGCGCCAGCAGCCGGGACGGCCTGGGGTCCGGGGAGCTGTTTTTT
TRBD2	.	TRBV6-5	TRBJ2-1	CASSYEVGGGYPYNEQFF	TGTGCCAGCAGTTATGAGGTCGGCGGGGGGTACCCCTACAATGAGCAGTTCTTC
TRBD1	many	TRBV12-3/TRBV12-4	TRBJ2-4	CASSPPRTGLAKNIQYF	TGTGCCAGCAGTCCACCGCGGACAGGGCTAGCCAAAAACATTCAGTACTTC
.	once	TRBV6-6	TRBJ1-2	CASWTGHPNYGYTF	TGTGCCAGCTGGACGGGACATCCAAACTATGGCTACACCTTC
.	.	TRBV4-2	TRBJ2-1	CASSHTSLSYNEQFF	TGTGCCAGCAGCCACACCAGTCTCTCCTACAATGAGCAGTTCTTC
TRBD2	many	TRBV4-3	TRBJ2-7	CASSLAGEVNEQYF	TGCGCCAGCAGTTTAGCGGGGGAGGTCAATGAGCAGTACTTC
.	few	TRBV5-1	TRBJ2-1	CASSGQGSYNEQFF	TGCGCCAGCAGCGGTCAGGGCTCCTACAATGAGCAGTTCTTC
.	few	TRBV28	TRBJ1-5	CASSPGRVHSNQPQHF	TGTGCCAGCAGCCCCGGCCGAGTACATAGCAATCAGCCCCAGCATTTT
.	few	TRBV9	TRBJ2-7	CASSVEDANNEQYF	TGTGCCAGCAGCGTAGAGGACGCGAACAATGAGCAGTACTTC
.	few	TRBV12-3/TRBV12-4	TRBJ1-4	CASSFGAVHEKLFF	TGTGCCAGCAGTTTTGGGGCAGTTCATGAAAAACTGTTTTTT
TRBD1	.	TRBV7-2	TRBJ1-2	CASSARGNYGYTF	TGTGCCAGCAGCGCCAGGGGGAACTATGGCTACACCTTC
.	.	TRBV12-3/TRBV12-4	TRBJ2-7	CAISFPGYEQYF	TGTGCCATCAGTTTTCCCGGCTACGAGCAGTACTTC
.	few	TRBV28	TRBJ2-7	CASSAGLKYEQYF	TGTGCCAGCAGTGCGGGACTGAAGTACGAGCAGTACTTC
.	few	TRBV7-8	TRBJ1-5	CASSLGVRVNQPQHF	TGTGCCAGCAGCTTAGGTGTCAGGGTGAATCAGCCCCAGCATTTT
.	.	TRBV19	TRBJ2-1	CASSIGLNEQFF	TGTGCCAGTAGCATCGGGCTAAATGAGCAGTTCTTC
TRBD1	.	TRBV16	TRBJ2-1	CASSLRGQGAYNEQFF	TGTGCCAGCAGCCTAAGGGGACAGGGCGCCTACAATGAGCAGTTCTTC
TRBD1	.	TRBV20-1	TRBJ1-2	CSATNTGGHGYTF	TGCAGTGCTACCAATACAGGGGGCCATGGCTACACCTTC
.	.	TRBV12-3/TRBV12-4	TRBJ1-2	CASSFDSLEGANCGYTF	TGTGCCAGCAGTTTTGATAGTCTCGAGGGAGCTAACTGTGGCTACACCTTC
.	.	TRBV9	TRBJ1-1	CASSAEDGEPSEAFF	TGTGCCAGCAGCGCAGAAGACGGAGAGCCTTCTGAAGCTTTCTTT
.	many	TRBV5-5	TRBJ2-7	CASSLVPRPSSYEQYF	TGTGCCAGCAGCTTGGTTCCCAGGCCAAGCTCCTACGAGCAGTACTTC
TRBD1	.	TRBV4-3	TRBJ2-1	CASSAGRQGAGEQFF	TGCGCCAGCAGCGCCGGAAGACAGGGGGCGGGTGAGCAGTTCTTC
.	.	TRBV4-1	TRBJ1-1	CASSLPREDTEAFF	TGCGCCAGCAGCTTGCCCAGGGAGGACACTGAAGCTTTCTTT
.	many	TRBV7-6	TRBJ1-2	CASSLTVGGYGYTF	TGTGCCAGCAGCTTAACTGTGGGAGGCTATGGCTACACCTTC